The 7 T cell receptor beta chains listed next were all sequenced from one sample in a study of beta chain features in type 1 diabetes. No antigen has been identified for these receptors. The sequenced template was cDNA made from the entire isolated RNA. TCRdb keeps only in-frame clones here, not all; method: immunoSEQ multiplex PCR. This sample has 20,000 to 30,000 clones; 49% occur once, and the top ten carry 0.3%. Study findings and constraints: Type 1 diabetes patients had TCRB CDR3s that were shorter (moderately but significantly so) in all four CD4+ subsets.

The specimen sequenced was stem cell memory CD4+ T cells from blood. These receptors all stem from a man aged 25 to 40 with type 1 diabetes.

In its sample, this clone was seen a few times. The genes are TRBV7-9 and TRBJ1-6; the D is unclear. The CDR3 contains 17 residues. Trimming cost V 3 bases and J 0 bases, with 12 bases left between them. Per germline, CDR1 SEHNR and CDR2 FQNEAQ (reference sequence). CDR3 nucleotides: TGTGCCAGCAGCTTCCACGCAGGCAGCTCCTATAATTCACCCCTCCACTTT. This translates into CASSFHAGSSYNSPLHF.

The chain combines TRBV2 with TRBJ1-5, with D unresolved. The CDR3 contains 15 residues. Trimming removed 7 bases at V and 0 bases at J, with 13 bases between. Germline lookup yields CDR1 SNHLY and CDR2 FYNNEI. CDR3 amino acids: CASTRGSHSNQPQHF. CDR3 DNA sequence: TGTGCCAGCACTCGGGGTTCCCATAGCAATCAGCCCCAGCATTTT. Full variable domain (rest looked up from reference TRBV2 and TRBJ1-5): EPEVTQTPSHQVTQMGQEVILRCVPISNHLYFYWYRQILGQKVEFLVSFYNNEISEKSEIFDDQFSVERPDGSNFTLKIRSTKLEDSAMYFCASTRGSHSNQPQHFGDGTRLSIL.

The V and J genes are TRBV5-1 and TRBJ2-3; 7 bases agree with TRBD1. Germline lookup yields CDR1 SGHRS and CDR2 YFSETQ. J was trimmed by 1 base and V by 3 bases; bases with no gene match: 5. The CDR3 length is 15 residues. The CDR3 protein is CASSSIGQGTDTQYF. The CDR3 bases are TGCGCCAGCAGCTCCATCGGACAGGGCACAGATACGCAGTATTTT. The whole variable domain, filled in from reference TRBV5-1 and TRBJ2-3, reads KAGVTQTPRYLIKTRGQQVTLSCSPISGHRSVSWYQQTPGQGLQFLFEYFSETQRNKGNFPGRFSGRQFSNSRSEMNVSTLELGDSALYLCASSSIGQGTDTQYFGPGTRLTVL.

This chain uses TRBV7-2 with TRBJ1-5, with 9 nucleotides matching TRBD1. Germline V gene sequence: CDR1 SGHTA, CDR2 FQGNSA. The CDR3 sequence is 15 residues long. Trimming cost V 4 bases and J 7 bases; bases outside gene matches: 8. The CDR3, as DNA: TGTGCCAGCAGCTCGGGACAGGGCTTCAGGCAGCCCCAGCATTTT. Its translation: CASSSGQGFRQPQHF. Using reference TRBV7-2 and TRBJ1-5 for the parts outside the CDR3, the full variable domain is GAGVSQSPSNKVTEKGKDVELRCDPISGHTALYWYRQSLGQGLEFLIYFQGNSAPDKSGLPSDRFSAERTGGSVSTLTIQRTQQEDSAVYLCASSSGQGFRQPQHFGDGTRLSIL.

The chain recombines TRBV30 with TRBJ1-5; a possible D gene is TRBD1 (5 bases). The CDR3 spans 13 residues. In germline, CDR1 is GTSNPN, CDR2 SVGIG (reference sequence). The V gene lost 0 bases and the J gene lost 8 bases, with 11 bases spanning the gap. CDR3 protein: CAWSVQGFEPQHF. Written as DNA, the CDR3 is TGTGCCTGGAGTGTTCAGGGCTTCGAGCCCCAGCATTTT.

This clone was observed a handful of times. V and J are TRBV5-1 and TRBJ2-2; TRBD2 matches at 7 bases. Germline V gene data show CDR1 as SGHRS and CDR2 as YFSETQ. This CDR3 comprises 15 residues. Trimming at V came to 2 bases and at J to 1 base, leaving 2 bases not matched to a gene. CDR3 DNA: TGCGCCAGCAGCTTAACGGGAGGGAACACCGGGGAGCTGTTTTTT. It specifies CASSLTGGNTGELFF.

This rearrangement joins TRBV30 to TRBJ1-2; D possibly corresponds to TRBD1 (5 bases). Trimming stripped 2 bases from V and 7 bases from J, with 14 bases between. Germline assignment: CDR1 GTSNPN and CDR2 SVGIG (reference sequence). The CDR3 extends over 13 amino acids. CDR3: CAWSRGSGGGYTF. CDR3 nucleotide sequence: TGTGCCTGGAGTCGTGGATCGGGGGGTGGCTACACCTTC.